This paragraph reports one TCR beta chain. No antigen is known for it. Germline assignment: CDR1 GTSNPN and CDR2 SVGIG (reference sequence). V was cut by 8 bases and J by 4 bases, with 27 bases left in between. The CDR3 has 17 amino acids. The sample is drawn from a study of prognosis after radiotherapy for stage I lung cancer. Study-level information: The patient group included nobody who received concurrent therapy with stereotactic body radiotherapy.

Findings and limits, study-wide: Differences in TRBV and TRBJ gene usage were reportedly observed between patients with and without metastases. Patients who went on to get distant metastases had lower Shannon entropy after stereotactic body radiation therapy. Determination of whether the expanded TCR clones were tumor-specific was not performed.

From genomic DNA, two-round multiplex PCR was used to amplify TCR beta CDR3. TRBV and TRBJ genes each had their own specific primers in first-round PCR. TCRdb analysed the multiplex PCR reads with MiXCR anew, one entry per CDR3 protein. The data show around 17,000 distinct CDR3 sequences, with approximately 29% seen just once and roughly a third held by the top ten. This sequence originates from a donor older than 45 with non-small cell lung cancer. The specimen comprised PBMCs, sampled before or after stereotactic body radiation therapy (not recorded which). The V and J genes are TRBV30 and TRBJ1-5, with a tentative D call TRBD1 (6 bases). The CDR3 sequence: CALSAGVLRGRNQPQHF. The CDR3 nucleotides are TGTGCCCTGAGCGCAGGGGTGCTGCGGGGCCGGAATCAGCCCCAGCATTTT.